This record covers a single TCR beta chain. Its specificity is unknown. This entry is derived from a study of CD8 T cells in ankylosing spondylitis. Overall study findings and caveats: Seemingly characteristic of ankylosing spondylitis blood was a TCR beta motif consisting of roughly 8 highly homologous variants.

TCRdb itself ran the 5' RACE reads through MiXCR, one entry per CDR3 protein. Of roughly 220,000 distinct CDR3 sequences listed, 18% are singletons. The CDR3 spans 14 residues. Germline V gene sequence: CDR1 SNHLY, CDR2 FYNNEI. The ends were cut back, 7 bases at V and 2 bases at J, with 13 bases in the middle. This clonotype originated in a male donor with ankylosing spondylitis. The V call is TRBV2, the J call TRBJ2-3, with a possible D match to TRBD1 (5 bases). Material: blood, either unsorted or a sorted T cell fraction (not recorded which). This chain's CDR3 is CASMGLPPTDTQYF. CDR3 DNA sequence: TGTGCCAGCATGGGGCTTCCCCCCACAGATACGCAGTATTTT.